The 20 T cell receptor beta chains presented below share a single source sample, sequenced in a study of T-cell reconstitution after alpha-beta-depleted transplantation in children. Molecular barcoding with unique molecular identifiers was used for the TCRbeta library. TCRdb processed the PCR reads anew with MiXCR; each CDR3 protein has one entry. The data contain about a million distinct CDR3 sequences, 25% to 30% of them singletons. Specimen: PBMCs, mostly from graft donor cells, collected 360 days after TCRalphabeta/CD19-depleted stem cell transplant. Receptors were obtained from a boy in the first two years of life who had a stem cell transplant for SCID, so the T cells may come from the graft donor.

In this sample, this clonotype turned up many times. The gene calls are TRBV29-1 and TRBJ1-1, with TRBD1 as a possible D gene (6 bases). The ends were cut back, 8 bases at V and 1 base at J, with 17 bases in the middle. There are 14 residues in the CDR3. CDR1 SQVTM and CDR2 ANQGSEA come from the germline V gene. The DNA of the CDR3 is TGCAGCCTATTAGGGGGGCCACCGAACACTGAAGCTTTCTTT. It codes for CSLLGGPPNTEAFF.

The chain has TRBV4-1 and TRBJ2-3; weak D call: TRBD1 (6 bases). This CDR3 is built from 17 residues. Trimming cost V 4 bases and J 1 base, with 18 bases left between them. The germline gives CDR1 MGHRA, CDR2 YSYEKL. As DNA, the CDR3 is TGCGCCAGCAGCCGTAATAAGTGGGACACGGGCACAGATACGCAGTATTTT. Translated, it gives CASSRNKWDTGTDTQYF.

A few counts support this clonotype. The CDR3 region is CASSLRQGATYNEQFF. In DNA, the CDR3 is TGTGCCAGCAGTCTGAGACAGGGGGCCACCTACAATGAGCAGTTCTTC. The chain combines TRBV12-3 or TRBV12-4 with TRBJ2-1, with 10 bases aligning to TRBD1. V lost 5 bases to trimming and J lost 2 bases; unmatched junction nucleotides: 6. The CDR3 length is 16 residues.

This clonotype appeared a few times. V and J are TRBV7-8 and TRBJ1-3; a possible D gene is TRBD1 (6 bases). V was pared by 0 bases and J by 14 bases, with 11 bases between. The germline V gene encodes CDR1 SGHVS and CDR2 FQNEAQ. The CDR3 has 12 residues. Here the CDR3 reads CASSLASRGLYF. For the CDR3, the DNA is TGTGCCAGCAGCTTAGCGTCCAGGGGATTATATTTT.

In DNA form, the CDR3 reads TGTGCCAGCAGTTTCGGGGACTTCGGACGTGGGCAGTTCTTC. This codes for CASSFGDFGRGQFF. The rearrangement links TRBV12-3 or TRBV12-4 to TRBJ2-1; the D gene is possibly TRBD2 (6 bases). V dropped 3 bases and J dropped 12 bases, with 18 bases sitting between them. The CDR3 spans 14 residues.

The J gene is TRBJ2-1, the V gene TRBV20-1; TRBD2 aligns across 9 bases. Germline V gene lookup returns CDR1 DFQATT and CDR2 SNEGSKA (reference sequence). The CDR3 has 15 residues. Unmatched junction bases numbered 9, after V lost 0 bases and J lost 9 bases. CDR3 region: CSARDPFAGGFEQFF. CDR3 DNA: TGCAGTGCTAGAGATCCCTTTGCGGGGGGGTTTGAGCAGTTCTTC.

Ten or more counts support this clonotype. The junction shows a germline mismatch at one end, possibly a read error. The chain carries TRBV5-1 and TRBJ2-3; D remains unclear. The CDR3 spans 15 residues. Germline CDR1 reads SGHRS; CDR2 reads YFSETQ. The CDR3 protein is CASSLVLGSTDTQYF. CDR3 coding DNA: TGTGCCAGCAGCTTAGTTCTAGGGAGCACAGATACGCAGTATTTT.

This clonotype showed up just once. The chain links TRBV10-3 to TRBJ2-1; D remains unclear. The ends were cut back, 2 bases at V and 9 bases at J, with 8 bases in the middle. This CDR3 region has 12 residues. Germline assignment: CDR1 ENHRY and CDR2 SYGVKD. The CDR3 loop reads CAISETGGEQFF. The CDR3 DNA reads TGTGCCATCAGTGAGACGGGTGGTGAGCAGTTCTTC.

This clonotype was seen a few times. CDR3 DNA: TGTGCCAGCAGTTCTCAGTACAATTCACCCCTCCACTTT. This codes for CASSSQYNSPLHF. This chain uses TRBV6-5 with TRBJ1-6; no clear D. Deletions cut 4 bases from V and 7 bases from J, with 8 bases between. Germline CDR1 and CDR2: MNHEY and SVGAGI. The CDR3 has 13 amino acids.

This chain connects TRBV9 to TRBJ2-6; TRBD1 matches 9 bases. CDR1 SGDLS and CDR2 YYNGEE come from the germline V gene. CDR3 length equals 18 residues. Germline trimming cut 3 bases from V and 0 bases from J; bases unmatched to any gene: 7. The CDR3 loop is CASSETGGSISGANVLTF. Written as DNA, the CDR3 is TGTGCCAGCAGCGAGACAGGGGGTTCCATCTCTGGGGCCAACGTCCTGACTTTC.

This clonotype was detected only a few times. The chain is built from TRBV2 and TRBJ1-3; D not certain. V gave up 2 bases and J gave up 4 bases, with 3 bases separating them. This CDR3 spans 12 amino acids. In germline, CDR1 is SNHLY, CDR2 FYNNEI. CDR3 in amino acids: CASSEQGNTIYF. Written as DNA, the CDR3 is TGTGCCAGCAGTGAACAAGGAAACACCATATATTTT.

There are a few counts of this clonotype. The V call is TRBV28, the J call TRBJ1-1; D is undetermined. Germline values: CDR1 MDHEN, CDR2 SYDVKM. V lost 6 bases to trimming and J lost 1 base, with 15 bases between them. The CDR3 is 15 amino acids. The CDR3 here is CASRWSRASNTEAFF. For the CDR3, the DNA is TGTGCCAGCAGGTGGTCTCGAGCCTCGAACACTGAAGCTTTCTTT.

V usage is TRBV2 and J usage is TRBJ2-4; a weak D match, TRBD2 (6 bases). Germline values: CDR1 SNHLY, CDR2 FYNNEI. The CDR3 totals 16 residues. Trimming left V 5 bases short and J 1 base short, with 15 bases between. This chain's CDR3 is CASSNRLGLAKNIQYF. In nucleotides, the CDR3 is TGTGCCAGCAGTAACAGACTAGGACTGGCCAAAAACATTCAGTACTTC.

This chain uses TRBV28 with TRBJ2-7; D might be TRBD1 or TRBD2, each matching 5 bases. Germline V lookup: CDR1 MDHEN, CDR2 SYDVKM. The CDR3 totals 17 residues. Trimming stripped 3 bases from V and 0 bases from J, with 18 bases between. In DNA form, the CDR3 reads TGTGCCAGCAGTTTTAGTCCGGGGCAGAGCAGCTCCTACGAGCAGTACTTC. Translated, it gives CASSFSPGQSSSYEQYF.

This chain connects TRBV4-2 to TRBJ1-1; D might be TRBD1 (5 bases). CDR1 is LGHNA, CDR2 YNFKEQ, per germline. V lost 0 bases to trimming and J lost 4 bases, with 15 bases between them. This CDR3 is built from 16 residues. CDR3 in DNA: TGTGCCAGCAGCCAAGATCTGCGGGGCATCTTCACTGAAGCTTTCTTT. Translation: CASSQDLRGIFTEAFF.

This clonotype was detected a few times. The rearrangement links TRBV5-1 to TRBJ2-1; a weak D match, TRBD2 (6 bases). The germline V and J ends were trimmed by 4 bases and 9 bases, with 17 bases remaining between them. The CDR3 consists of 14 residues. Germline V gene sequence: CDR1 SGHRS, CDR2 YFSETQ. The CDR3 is CASSLSLLGGEQFF. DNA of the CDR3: TGCGCCAGCAGCCTCTCCCTACTGGGGGGTGAGCAGTTCTTC.

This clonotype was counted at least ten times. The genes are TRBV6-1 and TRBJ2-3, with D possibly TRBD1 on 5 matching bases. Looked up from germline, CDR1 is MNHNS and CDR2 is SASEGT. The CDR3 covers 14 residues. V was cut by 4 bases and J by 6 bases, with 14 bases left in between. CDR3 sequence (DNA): TGTGCCAGCAGTGTACGCAGGGTCGTGGATACGCAGTATTTT. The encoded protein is CASSVRRVVDTQYF.

As DNA, the CDR3 is TGTGCCAGCAGTTCCCCCCCGGGTTACACCGGGGAGCTGTTTTTT. Residues: CASSSPPGYTGELFF. The chain recombines TRBV27 with TRBJ2-2; no clear D gene. Trimming took off 4 bases at V and 3 bases at J, with 12 bases between the two ends. The CDR3 contains 15 residues. Germline CDR1 and CDR2: MNHEY and SMNVEV (reference sequence).

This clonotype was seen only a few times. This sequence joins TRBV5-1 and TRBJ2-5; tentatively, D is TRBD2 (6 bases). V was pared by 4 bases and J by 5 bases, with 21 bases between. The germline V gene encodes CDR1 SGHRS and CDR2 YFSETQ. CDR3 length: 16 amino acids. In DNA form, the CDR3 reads TGCGCCAGCAGCACCCATCGCGGGGTCGGTAGTGAGACCCAGTACTTC. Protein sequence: CASSTHRGVGSETQYF. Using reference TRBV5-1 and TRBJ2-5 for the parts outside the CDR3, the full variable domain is KAGVTQTPRYLIKTRGQQVTLSCSPISGHRSVSWYQQTPGQGLQFLFEYFSETQRNKGNFPGRFSGRQFSNSRSEMNVSTLELGDSALYLCASSTHRGVGSETQYFGPGTRLLVL.

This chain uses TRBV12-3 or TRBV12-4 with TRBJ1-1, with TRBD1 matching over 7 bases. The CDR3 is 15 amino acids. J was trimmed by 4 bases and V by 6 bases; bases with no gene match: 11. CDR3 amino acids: CASRPARGRSTEAFF. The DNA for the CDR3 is TGTGCCAGCAGACCAGCCAGGGGGAGAAGCACTGAAGCTTTCTTT.